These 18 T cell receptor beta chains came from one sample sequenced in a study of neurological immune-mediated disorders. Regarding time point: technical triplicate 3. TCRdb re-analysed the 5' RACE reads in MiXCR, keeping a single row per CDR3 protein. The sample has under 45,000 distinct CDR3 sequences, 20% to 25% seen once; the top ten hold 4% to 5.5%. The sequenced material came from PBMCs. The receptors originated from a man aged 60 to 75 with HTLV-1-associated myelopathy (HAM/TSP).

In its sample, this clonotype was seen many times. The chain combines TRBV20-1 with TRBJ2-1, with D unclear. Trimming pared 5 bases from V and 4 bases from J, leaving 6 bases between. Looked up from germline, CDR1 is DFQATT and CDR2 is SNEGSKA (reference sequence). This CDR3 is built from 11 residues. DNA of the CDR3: TGCAGTGCTGCGAGATACAATGAGCAGTTCTTC. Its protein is CSAARYNEQFF.

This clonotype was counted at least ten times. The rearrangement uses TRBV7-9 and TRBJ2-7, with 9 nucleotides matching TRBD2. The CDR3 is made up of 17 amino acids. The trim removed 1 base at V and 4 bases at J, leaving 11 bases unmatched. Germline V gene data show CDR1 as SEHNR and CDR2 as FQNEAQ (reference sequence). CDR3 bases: TGTGCCAGCAGCTTAGTGTTAGCGGGAGCCAGGAATTACGAGCAGTACTTC. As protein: CASSLVLAGARNYEQYF.

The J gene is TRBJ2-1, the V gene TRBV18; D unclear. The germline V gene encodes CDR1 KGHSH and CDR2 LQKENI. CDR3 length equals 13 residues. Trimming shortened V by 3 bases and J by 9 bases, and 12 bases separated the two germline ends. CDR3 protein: CASSPTKKGEQFF. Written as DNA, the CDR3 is TGTGCCAGCTCACCGACGAAAAAGGGTGAGCAGTTCTTC.

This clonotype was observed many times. CDR3 in amino acids: CASSLKTGAAGNQPQHF. DNA of the CDR3: TGCGCCAGCAGCTTGAAGACAGGGGCAGCGGGCAATCAGCCCCAGCATTTT. J is TRBJ1-5 and V is TRBV5-1; 8 bases are a match to TRBD1. The junction had 8 bases not matched to a gene; V was cut back by 1 base and J by 2 bases. The CDR3 is 17 amino acids. Germline CDR1 reads SGHRS; CDR2 reads YFSETQ.

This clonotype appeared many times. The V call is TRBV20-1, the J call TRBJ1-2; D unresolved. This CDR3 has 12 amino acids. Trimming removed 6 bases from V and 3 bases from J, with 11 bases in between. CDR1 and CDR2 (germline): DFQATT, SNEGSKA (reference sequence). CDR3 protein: CSAPTIDYGYTF. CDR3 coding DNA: TGCAGTGCCCCGACGATAGACTATGGCTACACCTTC.

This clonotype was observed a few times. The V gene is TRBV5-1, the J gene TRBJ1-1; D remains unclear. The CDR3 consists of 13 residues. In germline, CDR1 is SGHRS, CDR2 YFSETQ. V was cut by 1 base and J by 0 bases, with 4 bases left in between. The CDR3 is CASSLPMNTEAFF. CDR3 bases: TGCGCCAGCAGCTTGCCGATGAACACTGAAGCTTTCTTT. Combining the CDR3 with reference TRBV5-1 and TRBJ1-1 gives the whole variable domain KAGVTQTPRYLIKTRGQQVTLSCSPISGHRSVSWYQQTPGQGLQFLFEYFSETQRNKGNFPGRFSGRQFSNSRSEMNVSTLELGDSALYLCASSLPMNTEAFFGQGTRLTVV.

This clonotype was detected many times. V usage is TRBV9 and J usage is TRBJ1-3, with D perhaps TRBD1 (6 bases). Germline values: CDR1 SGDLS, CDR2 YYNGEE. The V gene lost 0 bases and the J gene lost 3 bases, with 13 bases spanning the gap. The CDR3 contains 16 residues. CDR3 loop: CASSVAPGGDGNTIYF. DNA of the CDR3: TGTGCCAGCAGCGTAGCCCCCGGGGGCGATGGAAACACCATATATTTT. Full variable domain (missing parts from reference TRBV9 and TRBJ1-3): DSGVTQTPKHLITATGQRVTLRCSPRSGDLSVYWYQQSLDQGLQFLIQYYNGEERAKGNILERFSAQQFPDLHSELNLSSLELGDSALYFCASSVAPGGDGNTIYFGEGSWLTVV.

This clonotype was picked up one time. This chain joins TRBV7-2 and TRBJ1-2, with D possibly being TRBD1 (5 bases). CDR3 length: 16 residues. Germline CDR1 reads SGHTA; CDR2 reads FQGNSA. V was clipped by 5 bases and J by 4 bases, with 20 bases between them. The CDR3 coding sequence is TGTGCCAGCAGCCCCGGACACCTCCCTCTTGGCTATGGCTACACCTTC. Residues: CASSPGHLPLGYGYTF.

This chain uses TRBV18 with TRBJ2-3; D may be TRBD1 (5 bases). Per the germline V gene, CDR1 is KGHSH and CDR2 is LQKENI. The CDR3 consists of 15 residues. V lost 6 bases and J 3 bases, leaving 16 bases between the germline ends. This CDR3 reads CASSRQQGRTDTQYF. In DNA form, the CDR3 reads TGTGCCAGCTCGCGACAGCAAGGACGGACAGATACGCAGTATTTT.

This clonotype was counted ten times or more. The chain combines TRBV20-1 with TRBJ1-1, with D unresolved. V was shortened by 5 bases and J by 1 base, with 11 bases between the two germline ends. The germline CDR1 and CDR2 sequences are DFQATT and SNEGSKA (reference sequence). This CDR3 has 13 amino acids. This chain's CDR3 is CSASGRRNTEAFF. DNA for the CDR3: TGCAGTGCTTCAGGACGCAGGAACACTGAAGCTTTCTTT.

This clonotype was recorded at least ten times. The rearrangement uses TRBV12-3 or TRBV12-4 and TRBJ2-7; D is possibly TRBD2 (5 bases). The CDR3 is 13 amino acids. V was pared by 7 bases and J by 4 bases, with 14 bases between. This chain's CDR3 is CASTIGWEYEQYF. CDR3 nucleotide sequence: TGTGCCAGCACCATAGGATGGGAGTACGAGCAGTACTTC.

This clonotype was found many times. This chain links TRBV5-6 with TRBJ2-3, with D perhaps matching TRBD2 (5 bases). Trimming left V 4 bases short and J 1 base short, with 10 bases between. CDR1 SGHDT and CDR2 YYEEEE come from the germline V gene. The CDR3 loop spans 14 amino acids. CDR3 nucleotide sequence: TGTGCCAGCAGCCCAGTGAGGGGCACAGATACGCAGTATTTT. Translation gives CASSPVRGTDTQYF.

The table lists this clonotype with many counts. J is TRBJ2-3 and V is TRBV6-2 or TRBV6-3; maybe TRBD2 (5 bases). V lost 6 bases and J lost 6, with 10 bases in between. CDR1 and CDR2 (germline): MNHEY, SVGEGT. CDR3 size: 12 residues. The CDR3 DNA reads TGTGCCAGCAGCCAGGAGGTGGATACGCAGTATTTT. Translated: CASSQEVDTQYF.

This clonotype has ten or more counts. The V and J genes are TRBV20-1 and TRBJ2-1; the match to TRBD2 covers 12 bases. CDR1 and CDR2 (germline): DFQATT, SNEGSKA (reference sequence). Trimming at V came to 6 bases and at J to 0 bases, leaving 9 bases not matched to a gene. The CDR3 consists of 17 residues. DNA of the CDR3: TGCAGTGCAACCGGGACTAGCGGGCCCCTCTCCTACAATGAGCAGTTCTTC. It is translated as CSATGTSGPLSYNEQFF.

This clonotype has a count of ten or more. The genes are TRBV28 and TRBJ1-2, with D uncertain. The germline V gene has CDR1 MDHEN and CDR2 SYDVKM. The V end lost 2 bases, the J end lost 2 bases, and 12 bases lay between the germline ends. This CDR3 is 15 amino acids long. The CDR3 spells CASSLLLQSNYGYTF. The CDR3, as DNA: TGTGCCAGCAGTTTACTACTGCAGAGCAACTATGGCTACACCTTC.

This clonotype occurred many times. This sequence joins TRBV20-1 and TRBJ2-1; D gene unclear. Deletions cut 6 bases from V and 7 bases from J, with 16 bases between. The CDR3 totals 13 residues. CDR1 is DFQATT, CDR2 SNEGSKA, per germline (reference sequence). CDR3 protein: CSAFRDVQNEQFF. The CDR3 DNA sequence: TGCAGTGCCTTTAGGGATGTGCAAAATGAGCAGTTCTTC.

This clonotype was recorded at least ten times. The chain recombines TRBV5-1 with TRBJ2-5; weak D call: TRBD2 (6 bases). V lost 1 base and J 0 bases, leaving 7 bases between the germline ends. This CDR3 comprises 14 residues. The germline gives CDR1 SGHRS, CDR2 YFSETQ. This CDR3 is CASSLSGYQETQYF. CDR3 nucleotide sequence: TGCGCCAGCAGCTTGAGCGGGTACCAAGAGACCCAGTACTTC.

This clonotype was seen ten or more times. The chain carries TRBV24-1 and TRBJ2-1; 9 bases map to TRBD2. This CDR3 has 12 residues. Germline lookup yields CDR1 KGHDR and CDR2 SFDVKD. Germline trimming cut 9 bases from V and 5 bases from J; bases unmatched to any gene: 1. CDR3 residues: CATASGDNEQFF. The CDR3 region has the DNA TGTGCCACCGCTAGCGGGGACAATGAGCAGTTCTTC.